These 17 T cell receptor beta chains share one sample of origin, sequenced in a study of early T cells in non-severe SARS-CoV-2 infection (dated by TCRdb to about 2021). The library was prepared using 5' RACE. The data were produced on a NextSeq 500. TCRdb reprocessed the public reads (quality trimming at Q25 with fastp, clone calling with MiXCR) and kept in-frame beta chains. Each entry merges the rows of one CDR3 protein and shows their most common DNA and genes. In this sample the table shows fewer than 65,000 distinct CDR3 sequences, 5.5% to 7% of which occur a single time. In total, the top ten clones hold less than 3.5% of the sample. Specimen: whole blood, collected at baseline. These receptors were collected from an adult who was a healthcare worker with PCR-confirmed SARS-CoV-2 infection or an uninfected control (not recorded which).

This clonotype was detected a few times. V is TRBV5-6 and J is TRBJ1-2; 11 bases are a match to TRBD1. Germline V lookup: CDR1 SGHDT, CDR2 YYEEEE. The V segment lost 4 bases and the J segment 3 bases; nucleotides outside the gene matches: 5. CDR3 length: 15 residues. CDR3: CASSSGQGAYYGYTF. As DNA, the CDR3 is TGTGCCAGCAGCAGCGGACAGGGGGCCTACTATGGCTACACCTTC.

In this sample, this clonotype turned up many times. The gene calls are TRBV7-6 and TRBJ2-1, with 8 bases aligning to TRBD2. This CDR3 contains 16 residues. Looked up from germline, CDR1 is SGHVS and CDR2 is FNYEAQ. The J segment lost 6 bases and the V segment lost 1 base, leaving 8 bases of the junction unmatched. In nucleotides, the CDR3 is TGTGCCAGCAGCTTAGTAGCCGGGAGGGCCAGCAATGAGCAGTTCTTC. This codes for CASSLVAGRASNEQFF.

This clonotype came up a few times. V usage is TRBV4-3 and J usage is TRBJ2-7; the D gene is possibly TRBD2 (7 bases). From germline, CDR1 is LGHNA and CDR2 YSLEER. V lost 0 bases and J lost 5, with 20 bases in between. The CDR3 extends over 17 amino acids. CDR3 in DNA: TGCGCCAGCAGCCAAGATTGGCCTTCGGGGGGCCCCCACGAGCAGTACTTC. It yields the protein CASSQDWPSGGPHEQYF.

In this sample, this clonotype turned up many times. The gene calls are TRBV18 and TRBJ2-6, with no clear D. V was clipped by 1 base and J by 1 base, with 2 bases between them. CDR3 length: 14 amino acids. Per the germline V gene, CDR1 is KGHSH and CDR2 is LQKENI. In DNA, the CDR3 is TGTGCCAGCTCACCACGATCTGGGGCCAACGTCCTGACTTTC. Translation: CASSPRSGANVLTF.

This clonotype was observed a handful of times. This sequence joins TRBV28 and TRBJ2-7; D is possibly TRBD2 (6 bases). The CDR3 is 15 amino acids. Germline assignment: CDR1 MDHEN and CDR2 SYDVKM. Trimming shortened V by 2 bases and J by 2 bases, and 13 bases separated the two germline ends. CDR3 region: CASSLQLAGTYEQYF. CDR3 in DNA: TGTGCCAGCAGTTTACAACTAGCTGGAACCTACGAGCAGTACTTC.

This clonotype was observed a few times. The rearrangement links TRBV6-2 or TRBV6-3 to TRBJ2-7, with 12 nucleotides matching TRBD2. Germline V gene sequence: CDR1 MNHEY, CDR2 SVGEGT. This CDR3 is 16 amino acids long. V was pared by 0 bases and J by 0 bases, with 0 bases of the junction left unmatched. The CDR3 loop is CASSYSTSGSSYEQYF. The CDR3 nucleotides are TGTGCCAGCAGTTACTCGACTAGCGGGAGCTCCTACGAGCAGTACTTC.

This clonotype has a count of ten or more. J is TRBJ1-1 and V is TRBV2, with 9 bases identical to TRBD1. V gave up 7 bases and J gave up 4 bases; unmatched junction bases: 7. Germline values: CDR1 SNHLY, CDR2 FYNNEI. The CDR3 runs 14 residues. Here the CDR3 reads CASTETGGGTEAFF. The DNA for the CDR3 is TGTGCCAGCACCGAGACAGGGGGAGGCACTGAAGCTTTCTTT.

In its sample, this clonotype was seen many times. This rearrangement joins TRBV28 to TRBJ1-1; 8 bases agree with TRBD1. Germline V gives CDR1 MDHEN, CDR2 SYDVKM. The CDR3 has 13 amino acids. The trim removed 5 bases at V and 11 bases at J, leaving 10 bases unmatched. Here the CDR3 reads CASSPRDRYLAFF. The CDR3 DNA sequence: TGTGCCAGCAGTCCCCGGGACAGGTACTTGGCTTTCTTT. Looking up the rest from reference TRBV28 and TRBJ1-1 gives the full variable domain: DVKVTQSSRYLVKRTGEKVFLECVQDMDHENMFWYRQDPGLGLRLIYFSYDVKMKEKGDIPEGYSVSREKKERFSLILESASTNQTSMYLCASSPRDRYLAFFGQGTRLTVV.

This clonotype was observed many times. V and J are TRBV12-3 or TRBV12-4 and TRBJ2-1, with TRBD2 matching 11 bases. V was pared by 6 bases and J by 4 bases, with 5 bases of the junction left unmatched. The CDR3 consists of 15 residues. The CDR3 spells CASSLLAGEYNEQFF. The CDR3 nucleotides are TGTGCCAGCAGCCTACTAGCGGGAGAGTACAATGAGCAGTTCTTC.

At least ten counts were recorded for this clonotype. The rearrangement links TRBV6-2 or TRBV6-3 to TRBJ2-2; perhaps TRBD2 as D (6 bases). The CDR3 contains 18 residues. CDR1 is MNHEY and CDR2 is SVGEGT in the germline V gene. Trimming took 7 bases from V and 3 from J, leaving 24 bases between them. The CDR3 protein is CASTLNPVSPSDTGELFF. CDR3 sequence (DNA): TGTGCCAGCACTCTCAACCCCGTAAGCCCTAGCGACACCGGGGAGCTGTTTTTT.

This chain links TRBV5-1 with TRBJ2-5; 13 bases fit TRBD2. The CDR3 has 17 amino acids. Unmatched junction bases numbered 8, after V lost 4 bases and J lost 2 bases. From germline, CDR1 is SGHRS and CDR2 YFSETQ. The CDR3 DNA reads TGCGCCAGCAGCCGAACGGGACTAGCGGGAACTCAAGAGACCCAGTACTTC. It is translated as CASSRTGLAGTQETQYF.

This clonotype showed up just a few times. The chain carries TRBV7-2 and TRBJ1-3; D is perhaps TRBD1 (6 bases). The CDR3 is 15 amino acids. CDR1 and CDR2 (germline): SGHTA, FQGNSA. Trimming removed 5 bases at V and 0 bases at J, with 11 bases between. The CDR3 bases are TGTGCCAGCAGCCCCGGACAGTACTCTGGAAACACCATATATTTT. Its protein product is CASSPGQYSGNTIYF.

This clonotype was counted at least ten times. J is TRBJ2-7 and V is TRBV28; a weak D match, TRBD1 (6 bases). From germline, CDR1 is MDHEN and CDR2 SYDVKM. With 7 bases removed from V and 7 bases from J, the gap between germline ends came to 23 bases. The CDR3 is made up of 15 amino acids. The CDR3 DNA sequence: TGTGCCAGCACCCCCGGGACACTTGAAACAGGGGAGCAGTACTTC. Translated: CASTPGTLETGEQYF.

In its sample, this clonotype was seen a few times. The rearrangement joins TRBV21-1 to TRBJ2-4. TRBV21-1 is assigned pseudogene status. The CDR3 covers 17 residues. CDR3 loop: CASSKAGSEIAKNIQYF. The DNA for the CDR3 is TGTGCCAGCAGCAAAGCGGGCAGCGAAATAGCCAAAAACATTCAGTACTTC.

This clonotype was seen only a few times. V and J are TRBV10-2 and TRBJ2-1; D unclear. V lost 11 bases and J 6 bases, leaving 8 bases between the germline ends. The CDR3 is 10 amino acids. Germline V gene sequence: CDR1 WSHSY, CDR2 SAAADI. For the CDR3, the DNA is TGCGCCGTGGGGTTCAATGAGCAGTTCTTC. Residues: CAVGFNEQFF.

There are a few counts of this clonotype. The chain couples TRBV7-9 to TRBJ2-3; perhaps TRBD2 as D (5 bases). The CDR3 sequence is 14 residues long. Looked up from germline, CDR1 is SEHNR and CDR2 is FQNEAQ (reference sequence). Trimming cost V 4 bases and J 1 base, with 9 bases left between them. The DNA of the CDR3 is TGTGCCAGCAGCTGGGGAGTTCGCACAGATACGCAGTATTTT. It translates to CASSWGVRTDTQYF.

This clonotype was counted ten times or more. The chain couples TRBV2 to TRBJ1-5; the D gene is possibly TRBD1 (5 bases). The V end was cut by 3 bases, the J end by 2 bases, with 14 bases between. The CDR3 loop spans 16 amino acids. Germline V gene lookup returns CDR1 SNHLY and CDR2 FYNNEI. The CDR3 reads CASSETEEGGNQPQHF. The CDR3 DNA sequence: TGTGCCAGCAGTGAGACAGAAGAGGGAGGCAATCAGCCCCAGCATTTT. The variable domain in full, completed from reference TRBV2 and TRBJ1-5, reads EPEVTQTPSHQVTQMGQEVILRCVPISNHLYFYWYRQILGQKVEFLVSFYNNEISEKSEIFDDQFSVERPDGSNFTLKIRSTKLEDSAMYFCASSETEEGGNQPQHFGDGTRLSIL.